This T cell receptor (beta chain) is drawn from a study of post-analysis software for immune sequencing data. The overall study: Several disease courses (relapsing-remitting, secondary progressive and progressive-relapsing) of multiple sclerosis were included. Broader study findings: Compared with controls, patients showed significantly lower normalized Chao1 diversity.

Note on this clonotype: Its antigen is unknown.

The authors incorporated unique molecular identifiers into the TCR beta cDNA libraries. Starting from roughly 1 to 10 million T cells, the study yielded approximately 460,000 cDNA molecules. TCRdb called the PCR reads again in MiXCR, with one record for every CDR3 protein. Of under 900,000 distinct CDR3 sequences listed, approximately 53% are singletons. The sample taken for sequencing was blood. The receptor comes from a girl aged 5-17 years with multiple sclerosis.

The CDR3 nucleotides read TGCGCCAGCAGCCGAGAGGACAGAAGCAATCAGCCCCAGCATTTT. It encodes CASSREDRSNQPQHF. This chain joins TRBV4-1 and TRBJ1-5; perhaps TRBD1 as D (6 bases). Trimming took off 4 bases at V and 1 base at J, with 11 bases between the two ends. There are 15 residues in the CDR3. Germline V gives CDR1 MGHRA, CDR2 YSYEKL.